These 23 T cell receptor beta chains were all obtained from the same sample, sequenced in a study of T cells in Graves' hyperthyroidism and ophthalmopathy. The investigators amplified TCR beta CDR3 regions from RNA transcripts. RT-PCR in the first round (using the HTBI primer set) targeted the TCR CDR3. One entry per CDR3 protein results from TCRdb running MiXCR on the multiplex PCR reads. In the table there are about 620,000 distinct CDR3 sequences, about a sixth of which are singletons. The source material was blood. The source of these receptors is a woman under 40 with Graves' hyperthyroidism.

This clonotype was counted a few times. V usage is TRBV14 and J usage is TRBJ1-1; possibly TRBD1 for D (5 bases). V lost 4 bases, J lost 3 bases, and 9 bases lay in between. CDR1 and CDR2 (germline): SGHDN, FVKESK. The CDR3 contains 13 residues. CDR3 in DNA: TGTGCCAGCAGCCTCGGACACGACACTGAAGCTTTCTTT. Its translation is CASSLGHDTEAFF.

As to this clonotype: This may be a read error, as it is one base from a much larger clone. Because it lacks the conserved phenylalanine or tryptophan at the end, this CDR3 is likely a read error. The chain couples TRBV7-2 to TRBJ2-1; D gene ambiguous. Per germline, CDR1 SGHTA and CDR2 FQGNSA. This CDR3 has 15 amino acids. The germline V and J ends were trimmed by 5 bases and 0 bases, with 11 bases remaining between them. DNA for the CDR3: TGTGCCAGCAGCAACGCCGGGTCCTCCTACAATGAGCAGTTCCTC. Protein: CASSNAGSSYNEQFL.

This clonotype was observed at least ten times. V is TRBV12-3 or TRBV12-4 and J is TRBJ2-1; 7 positions match TRBD1. V dropped 2 bases and J dropped 1; count of bases not matched to a gene: 8. CDR3 length: 17 amino acids. The CDR3 DNA follows: TGTGCCAGCAGTTTACCCCCGCGACAGGGATCCTACAATGAGCAGTTCTTC. It translates to CASSLPPRQGSYNEQFF.

This clonotype came up a few times. The rearrangement uses TRBV4-3 and TRBJ2-5; D gene ambiguous. V was pared by 1 base and J by 1 base, with 13 bases between. Germline V CDR1 and CDR2: LGHNA, YSLEER. The CDR3 length is 16 residues. In DNA form, the CDR3 reads TGCGCCAGCAGCCAAGTTTTGTCCTACGGCCAAGAGACCCAGTACTTC. This codes for CASSQVLSYGQETQYF.

Concerning this clonotype itself: This could be a read error, since a much larger clone is one nucleotide away. The V gene is TRBV11-2, the J gene TRBJ2-1; TRBD2 agrees at 7 bases. Germline V gene data show CDR1 as SGHAT and CDR2 as FQNNGV. Trimming took 5 bases from V and 3 from J; bases not matched to a gene: 7. The CDR3 runs 15 residues. CDR3 DNA sequence: TGTGCCAGCAGCACTCTGACTAGCTTCTACAATGAGCAGTTCTTC. Protein product: CASSTLTSFYNEQFF.

This clonotype was recorded a few times. CDR3 amino acids: CASSPSSWGTEAFF. In DNA form, the CDR3 reads TGTGCCAGCAGCCCTTCTTCTTGGGGCACTGAAGCTTTCTTT. This chain joins TRBV11-2 and TRBJ1-1; no clear D. Germline CDR1 reads SGHAT; CDR2 reads FQNNGV. This CDR3 comprises 14 residues. The V and J ends lost 5 bases and 4 bases respectively, with 14 bases between them. Variable domain in full (rest from reference TRBV11-2 and TRBJ1-1): EAGVAQSPRYKIIEKRQSVAFWCNPISGHATLYWYQQILGQGPKLLIQFQNNGVVDDSQLPKDRFSAERLKGVDSTLKIQPAKLEDSAVYLCASSPSSWGTEAFFGQGTRLTVV.

The chain has TRBV7-6 and TRBJ1-4; no reliable D call. This CDR3 comprises 16 residues. Germline V gene data show CDR1 as SGHVS and CDR2 as FNYEAQ. Trimming stripped 5 bases from V and 3 bases from J, with 16 bases between. The CDR3 DNA sequence: TGTGCCAGCAGCGGTCAAAGCGGGGAGGCTAATGAAAAACTGTTTTTT. Translation: CASSGQSGEANEKLFF. Full variable domain (rest looked up from reference TRBV7-6 and TRBJ1-4): GAGVSQSPRYKVTKRGQDVALRCDPISGHVSLYWYRQALGQGPEFLTYFNYEAQQDKSGLPNDRFSAERPEGSISTLTIQRTEQRDSAMYRCASSGQSGEANEKLFFGSGTQLSVL.

In this sample, this clonotype turned up a few times. V gene TRBV20-1 combines with J gene TRBJ1-6, with D maybe TRBD1 (5 bases). This CDR3 is built from 13 residues. Per the germline V gene, CDR1 is DFQATT and CDR2 is SNEGSKA (reference sequence). V lost 7 bases and J 6 bases, leaving 13 bases between the germline ends. The CDR3 reads CSVGGGLNSPLHF. DNA for the CDR3: TGCAGTGTTGGGGGAGGGCTTAATTCACCCCTCCACTTT.

In this sample, this clonotype turned up many times. The CDR3 nucleotides read TGTGCCAGCAGCGCACGGGACAGAGGAAACACCATATATTTT. The encoded protein is CASSARDRGNTIYF. The genes are TRBV13 and TRBJ1-3; 7 bases fit TRBD1. V was pared by 5 bases and J by 4 bases, with 5 bases of the junction left unmatched. The V gene's germline CDR1 is PRHDT and CDR2 FYEKMQ (reference sequence). The CDR3 has 14 residues. Together with reference TRBV13 and TRBJ1-3, the CDR3 gives the full variable domain: AAGVIQSPRHLIKEKRETATLKCYPIPRHDTVYWYQQGPGQDPQFLISFYEKMQSDKGSIPDRFSAQQFSDYHSELNMSSLELGDSALYFCASSARDRGNTIYFGEGSWLTVV.

J is TRBJ2-3 and V is TRBV11-2; 12 nucleotides align to TRBD2. Trimming cost V 0 bases and J 2 bases; bases outside gene matches: 9. This CDR3 is 19 amino acids long. Germline V gene data show CDR1 as SGHAT and CDR2 as FQNNGV. The CDR3: CASSLELAGGHSSTDTQYF. Here the CDR3 DNA reads TGTGCCAGCAGCTTAGAACTAGCGGGAGGCCATTCTTCCACAGATACGCAGTATTTT. Using reference TRBV11-2 and TRBJ2-3 for the parts outside the CDR3, the full variable domain is EAGVAQSPRYKIIEKRQSVAFWCNPISGHATLYWYQQILGQGPKLLIQFQNNGVVDDSQLPKDRFSAERLKGVDSTLKIQPAKLEDSAVYLCASSLELAGGHSSTDTQYFGPGTRLTVL.

The chain joins TRBV4-3 to TRBJ2-2; D is undetermined. From germline, CDR1 is LGHNA and CDR2 YSLEER. This CDR3 comprises 13 residues. V lost 1 base, J lost 6 bases, and 6 bases lay in between. CDR3 amino acids: CASSQGSAGELFF. As DNA, the CDR3 is TGCGCCAGCAGCCAAGGTTCGGCCGGGGAGCTGTTTTTT.

The chain links TRBV27 to TRBJ2-5; no reliable D call. The CDR3 length is 14 residues. V lost 1 base, J lost 2 bases, and 8 bases lay in between. Germline lookup yields CDR1 MNHEY and CDR2 SMNVEV (reference sequence). In DNA, the CDR3 is TGTGCCAGCAGTTTATATTTCCAGCAAGAGACCCAGTACTTC. As protein: CASSLYFQQETQYF.

This clonotype was picked up a small number of times. V gene TRBV9 combines with J gene TRBJ1-5; D possibly corresponds to TRBD1 (6 bases). The CDR3 has 15 residues. V was trimmed by 0 bases and J by 6 bases, leaving 13 bases between them. Germline assignment: CDR1 SGDLS and CDR2 YYNGEE. CDR3 bases: TGTGCCAGCAGCGTAGAGGGGGGGAACGGTCAGCCCCAGCATTTT. It codes for CASSVEGGNGQPQHF.

The sample holds a few counts of this clonotype. The V gene is TRBV12-3 or TRBV12-4, the J gene TRBJ2-4; TRBD1 matches 7 bases. This CDR3 region has 15 residues. The trim removed 5 bases at V and 4 bases at J, leaving 8 bases unmatched. The chain's CDR3 is CASSPRTGSKNIQYF. The CDR3 nucleotides read TGTGCCAGCAGTCCCAGGACAGGAAGTAAAAACATTCAGTACTTC.

This clonotype was seen many times. The chain couples TRBV7-6 to TRBJ2-2; the D is unclear. CDR3 size: 15 residues. V lost 3 bases to trimming and J lost 7 bases, with 15 bases between them. CDR1 is SGHVS, CDR2 FNYEAQ, per germline. In DNA, the CDR3 is TGTGCCAGCAGCTTTGATGGATTAAGAAGCGGGGAGCTGTTTTTT. It specifies CASSFDGLRSGELFF.

Many counts were recorded for this clonotype. The rearrangement uses TRBV7-2 and TRBJ1-5; D is unresolved. CDR1 is SGHTA, CDR2 FQGNSA, per germline. The CDR3 spans 13 residues. V lost 2 bases and J lost 8, with 10 bases in between. CDR3 in DNA: TGTGCCAGCAGCTTACCCCCGGGAAAGCCCCAGCATTTT. Protein product: CASSLPPGKPQHF.

This clonotype was seen at least ten times. For the CDR3, the DNA is TGCAGTGCTGAACTCCGGGACAGTTGGGAGACAGATACGCAGTATTTT. It is translated as CSAELRDSWETDTQYF. The chain employs TRBV20-1 and TRBJ2-3; 7 nucleotides agree with TRBD1. Germline V gives CDR1 DFQATT, CDR2 SNEGSKA (reference sequence). This CDR3 contains 16 residues. V shed 5 bases, J shed 3 bases, and the junction held 14 bases outside the gene matches.

This clonotype came up many times. This chain joins TRBV6-1 and TRBJ1-5, with 8 bases lining up with TRBD1. J gave up 2 bases and V 5 bases, and 5 bases lay outside the gene matches. Germline-derived CDR1 and CDR2 are MNHNS and SASEGT. CDR3 length: 15 residues. CDR3 region: CASSTQGAGNQPQHF. The CDR3 DNA sequence: TGTGCCAGCAGTACCCAGGGGGCCGGCAATCAGCCCCAGCATTTT.

The chain uses TRBV7-9 and TRBJ2-7; D is possibly TRBD1 or TRBD2 (5 bases each). V lost 5 bases to trimming and J lost 4 bases, with 12 bases between them. The CDR3 spans 13 residues. Germline values: CDR1 SEHNR, CDR2 FQNEAQ (reference sequence). The CDR3 DNA follows: TGTGCCAGCAGCCGGGACGTGGGGTACGAGCAGTACTTC. This codes for CASSRDVGYEQYF.

A remark on this clonotype: Sequence at one end of the junction differs from germline and may be a read error. The rearrangement links TRBV7-9 to TRBJ2-1; D not certain. Germline CDR1 is SEHNR and CDR2 is FQNEAQ (reference sequence). The CDR3 runs to 12 residues. The CDR3 protein is CASSLDYSEQFF. The CDR3 DNA reads as TGTGCCAGCAGCTTAGATTACAGTGAGCAGTTCTTC.

This clonotype was observed many times. The rearrangement links TRBV30 to TRBJ2-2; D is perhaps TRBD2 (5 bases). This CDR3 comprises 15 residues. The V gene's germline CDR1 is GTSNPN and CDR2 SVGIG (reference sequence). The V and J ends lost 2 bases and 4 bases respectively, with 14 bases between them. CDR3 residues: CAWSNEGLGTGELFF. The CDR3 DNA follows: TGTGCCTGGAGTAATGAGGGTCTTGGCACCGGGGAGCTGTTTTTT. The full variable domain, completed using reference TRBV30 and TRBJ2-2, is SQTIHQWPATLVQPVGSPLSLECTVEGTSNPNLYWYRQAAGRGLQLLFYSVGIGQISSEVPQNLSASRPQDRQFILSSKKLLLSDSGFYLCAWSNEGLGTGELFFGEGSRLTVL.

This clonotype was counted a few times. This chain uses TRBV7-9 with TRBJ2-5, with 8 bases lining up with TRBD1. Trimming removed 6 bases from V and 5 bases from J; junction bases left unmatched: 2. Germline values: CDR1 SEHNR, CDR2 FQNEAQ (reference sequence). The CDR3 covers 12 residues. The chain's CDR3 is CASRRQGETQYF. CDR3 DNA: TGTGCCAGCAGACGACAGGGGGAGACCCAGTACTTC.

Regarding this clonotype: This could be a read error, since a much larger clone is one nucleotide away. The chain is built from TRBV12-3 or TRBV12-4 and TRBJ1-1; tentatively, D is TRBD1 (5 bases). The CDR3 runs to 17 residues. In DNA form, the CDR3 reads TGTGCCAGCAGTCCCGGACACAACAGACCCATGAACGCTGAAGCTTTCTTT. It specifies CASSPGHNRPMNAEAFF.